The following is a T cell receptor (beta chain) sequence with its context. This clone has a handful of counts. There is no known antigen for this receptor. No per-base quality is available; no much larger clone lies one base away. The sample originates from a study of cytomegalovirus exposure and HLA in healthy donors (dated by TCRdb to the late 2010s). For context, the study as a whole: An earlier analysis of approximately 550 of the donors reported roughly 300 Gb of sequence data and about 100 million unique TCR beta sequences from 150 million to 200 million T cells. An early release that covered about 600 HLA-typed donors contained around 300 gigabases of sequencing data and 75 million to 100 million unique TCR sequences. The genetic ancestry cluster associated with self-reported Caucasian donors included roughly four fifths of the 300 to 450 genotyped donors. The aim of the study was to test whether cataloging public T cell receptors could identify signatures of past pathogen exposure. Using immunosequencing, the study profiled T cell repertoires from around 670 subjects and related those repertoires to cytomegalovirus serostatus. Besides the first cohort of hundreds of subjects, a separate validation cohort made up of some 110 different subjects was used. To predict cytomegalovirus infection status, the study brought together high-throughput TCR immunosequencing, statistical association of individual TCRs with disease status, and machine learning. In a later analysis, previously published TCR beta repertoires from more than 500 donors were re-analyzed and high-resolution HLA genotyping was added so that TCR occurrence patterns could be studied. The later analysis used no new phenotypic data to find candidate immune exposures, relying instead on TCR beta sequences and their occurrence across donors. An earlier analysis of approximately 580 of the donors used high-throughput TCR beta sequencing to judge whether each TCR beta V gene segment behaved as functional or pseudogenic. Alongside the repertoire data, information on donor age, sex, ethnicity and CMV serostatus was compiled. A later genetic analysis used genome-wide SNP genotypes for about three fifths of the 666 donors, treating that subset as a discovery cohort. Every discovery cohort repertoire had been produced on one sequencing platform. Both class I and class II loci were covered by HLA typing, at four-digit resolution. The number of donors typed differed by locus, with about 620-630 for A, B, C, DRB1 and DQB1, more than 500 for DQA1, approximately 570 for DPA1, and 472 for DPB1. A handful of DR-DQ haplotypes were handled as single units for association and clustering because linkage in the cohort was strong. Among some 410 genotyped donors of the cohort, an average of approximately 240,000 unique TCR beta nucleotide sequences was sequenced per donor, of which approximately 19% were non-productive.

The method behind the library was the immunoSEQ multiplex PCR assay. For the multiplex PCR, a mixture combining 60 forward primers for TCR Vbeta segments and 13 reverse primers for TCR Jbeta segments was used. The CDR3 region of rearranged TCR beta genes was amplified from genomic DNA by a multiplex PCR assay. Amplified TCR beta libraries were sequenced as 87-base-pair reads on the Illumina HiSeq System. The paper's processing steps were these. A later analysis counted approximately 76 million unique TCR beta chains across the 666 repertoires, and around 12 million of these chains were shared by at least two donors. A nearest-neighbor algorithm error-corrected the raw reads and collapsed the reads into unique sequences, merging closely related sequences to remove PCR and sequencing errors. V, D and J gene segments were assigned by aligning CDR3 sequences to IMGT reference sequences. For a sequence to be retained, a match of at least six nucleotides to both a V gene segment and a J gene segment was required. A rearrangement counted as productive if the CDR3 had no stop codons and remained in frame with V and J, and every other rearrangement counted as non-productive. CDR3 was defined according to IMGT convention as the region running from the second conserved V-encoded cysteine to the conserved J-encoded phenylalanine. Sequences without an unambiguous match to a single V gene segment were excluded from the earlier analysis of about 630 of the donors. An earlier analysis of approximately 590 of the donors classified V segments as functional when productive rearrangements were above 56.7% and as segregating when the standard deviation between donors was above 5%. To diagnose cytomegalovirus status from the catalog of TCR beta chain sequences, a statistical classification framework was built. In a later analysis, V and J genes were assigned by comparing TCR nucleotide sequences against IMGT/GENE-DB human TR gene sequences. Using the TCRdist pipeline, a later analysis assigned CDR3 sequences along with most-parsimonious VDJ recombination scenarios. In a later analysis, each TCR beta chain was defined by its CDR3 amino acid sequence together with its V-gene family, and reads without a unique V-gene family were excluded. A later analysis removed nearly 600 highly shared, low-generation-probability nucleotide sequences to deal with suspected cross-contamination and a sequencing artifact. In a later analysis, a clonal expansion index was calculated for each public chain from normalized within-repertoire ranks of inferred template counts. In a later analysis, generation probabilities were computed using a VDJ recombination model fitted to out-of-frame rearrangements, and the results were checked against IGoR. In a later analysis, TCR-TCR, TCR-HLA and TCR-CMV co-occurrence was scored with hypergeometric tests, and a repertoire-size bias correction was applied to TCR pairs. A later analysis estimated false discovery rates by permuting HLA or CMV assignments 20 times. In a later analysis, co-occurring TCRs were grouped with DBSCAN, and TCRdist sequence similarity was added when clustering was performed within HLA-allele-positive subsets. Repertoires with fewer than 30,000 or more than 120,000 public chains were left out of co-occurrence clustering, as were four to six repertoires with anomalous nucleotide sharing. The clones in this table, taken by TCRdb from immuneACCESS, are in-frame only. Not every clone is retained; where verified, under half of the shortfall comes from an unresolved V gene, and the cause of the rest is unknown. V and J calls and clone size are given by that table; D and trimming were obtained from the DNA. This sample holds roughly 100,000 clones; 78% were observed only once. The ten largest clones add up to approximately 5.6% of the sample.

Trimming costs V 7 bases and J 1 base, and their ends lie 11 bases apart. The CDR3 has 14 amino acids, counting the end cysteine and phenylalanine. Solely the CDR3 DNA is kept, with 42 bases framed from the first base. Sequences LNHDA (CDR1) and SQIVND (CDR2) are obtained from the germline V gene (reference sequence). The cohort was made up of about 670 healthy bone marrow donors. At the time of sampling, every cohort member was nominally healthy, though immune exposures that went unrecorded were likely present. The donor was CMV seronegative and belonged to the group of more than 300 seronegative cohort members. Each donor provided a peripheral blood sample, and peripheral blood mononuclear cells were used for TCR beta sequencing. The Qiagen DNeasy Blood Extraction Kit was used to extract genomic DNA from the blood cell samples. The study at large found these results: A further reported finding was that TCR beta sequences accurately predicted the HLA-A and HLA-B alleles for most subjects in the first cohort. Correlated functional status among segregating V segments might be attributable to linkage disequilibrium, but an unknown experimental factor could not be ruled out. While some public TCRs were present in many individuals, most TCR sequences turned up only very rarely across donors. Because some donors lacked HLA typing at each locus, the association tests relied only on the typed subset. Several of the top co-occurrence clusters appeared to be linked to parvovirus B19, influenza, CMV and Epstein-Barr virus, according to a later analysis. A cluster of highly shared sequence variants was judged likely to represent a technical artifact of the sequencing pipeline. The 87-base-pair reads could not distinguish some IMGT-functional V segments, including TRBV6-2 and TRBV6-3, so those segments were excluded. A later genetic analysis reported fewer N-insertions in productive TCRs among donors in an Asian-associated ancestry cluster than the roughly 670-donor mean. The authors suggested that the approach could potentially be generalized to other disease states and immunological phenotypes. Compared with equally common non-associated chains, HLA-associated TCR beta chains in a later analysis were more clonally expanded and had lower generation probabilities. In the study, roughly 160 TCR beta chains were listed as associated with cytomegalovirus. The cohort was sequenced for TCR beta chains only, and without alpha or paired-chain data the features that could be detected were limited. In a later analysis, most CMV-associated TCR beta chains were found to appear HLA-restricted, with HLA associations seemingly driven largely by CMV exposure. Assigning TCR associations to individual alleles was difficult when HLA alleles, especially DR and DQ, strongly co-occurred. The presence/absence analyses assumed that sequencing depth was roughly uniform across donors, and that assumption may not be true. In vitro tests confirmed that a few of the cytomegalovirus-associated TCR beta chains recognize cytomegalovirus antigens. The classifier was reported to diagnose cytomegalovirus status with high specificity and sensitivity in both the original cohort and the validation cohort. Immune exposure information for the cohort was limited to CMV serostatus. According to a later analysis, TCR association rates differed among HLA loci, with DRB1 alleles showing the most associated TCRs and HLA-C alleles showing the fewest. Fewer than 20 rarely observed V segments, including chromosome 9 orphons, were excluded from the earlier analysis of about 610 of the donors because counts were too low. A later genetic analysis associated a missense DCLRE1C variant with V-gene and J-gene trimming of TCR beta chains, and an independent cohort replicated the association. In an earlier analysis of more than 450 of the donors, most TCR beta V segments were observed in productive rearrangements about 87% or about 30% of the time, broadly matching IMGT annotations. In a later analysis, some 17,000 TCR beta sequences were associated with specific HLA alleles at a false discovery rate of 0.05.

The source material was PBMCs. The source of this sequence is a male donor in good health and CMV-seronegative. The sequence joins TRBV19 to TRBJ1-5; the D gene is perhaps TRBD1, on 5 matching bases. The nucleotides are TGTGCCAGTAAGGAGGGGTGGAGCAATCAGCCCCAGCATTTT. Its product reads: CASKEGWSNQPQHF.